These T cell receptor beta chains were read from a single sample in a study of siplizumab effects on memory and regulatory T cells. TCRdb's copy holds only in-frame clones and misses some; the assay was immunoSEQ multiplex PCR. The table has some 96,000 clones, more than 85% seen once. The sample comprised CD4+ T cells sorted from blood. The receptors originated from a human donor in good health. Both conserved end residues are part of each CDR3. The D gene is left open where the match is weak. Clone size is shown for a subset of rows, as once, few, many or a class of expanded clone.

>TRBV7-3|TRBJ2-2|NA|NA
TGTGCCAGCAGCTTACAAGCGCCCGGGGAGCTGTTTTTT
CASSLQAPGELFF
>TRBV11-2|TRBJ1-6|NA|NA
TGTGCCAGCAGCTGGGCTAGATTAGATAATTCACCCCTCCACTTT
CASSWARLDNSPLHF
>TRBV2|TRBJ1-5|NA|NA
TGTGCCAGCCAAGGGGGGAGGGATCAGCCCCAGCATTTT
CASQGGRDQPQHF
>TRBV19|TRBJ2-7|NA|TRBD1
TGTGCCAGTAGTATCTGGCGGGACAGGGGCCCCTACGAGCAGTACTTC
CASSIWRDRGPYEQYF
>TRBV5-1|TRBJ2-3|once|TRBD2
TGCGCCAGCAGCCCAGCTTGGGGGGGTAGTACAGATACGCAGTATTTT
CASSPAWGGSTDTQYF
>TRBV6-1|TRBJ1-3|NA|TRBD1
TGTGCCAGCAGTGAAGCCGACGGGACAGGGTTTGGAAACACCATATATTTT
CASSEADGTGFGNTIYF
>TRBV7-2|TRBJ2-7|NA|NA
TGTGCCAGCAGCTTAGCCACAGACTCCTACGAGCAGTACTTC
CASSLATDSYEQYF
>TRBV7-9|TRBJ1-2|NA|NA
TGTGCCAGCAGCTTGGGGCAGGGGCCTGATGGCTACACCTTC
CASSLGQGPDGYTF
>TRBV15|TRBJ2-7|NA|TRBD1
TGTGCCACCAGCATAAGACAGGGGTATTCCTACGAGCAGTACTTC
CATSIRQGYSYEQYF
>TRBV27|TRBJ1-5|NA|NA
TGTGCCAGCAGTTTATCCACAGTGGGTCAGCCCCAGCATTTT
CASSLSTVGQPQHF